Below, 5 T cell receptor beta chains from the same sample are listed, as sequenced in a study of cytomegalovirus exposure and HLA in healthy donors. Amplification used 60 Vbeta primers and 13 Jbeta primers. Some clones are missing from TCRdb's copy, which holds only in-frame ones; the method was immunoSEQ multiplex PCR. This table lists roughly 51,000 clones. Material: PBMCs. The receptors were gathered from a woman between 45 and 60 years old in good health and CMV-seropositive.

This chain's CDR3 is CASSLGLAGVTGELFF. CDR3 DNA sequence: TGTGCCAGCTCACTTGGACTAGCGGGAGTTACCGGGGAGCTGTTTTTT. V is TRBV18 and J is TRBJ2-2; TRBD2 agrees at 13 bases. The CDR3 sequence is 16 residues long. The J segment lost 5 bases and the V segment lost 4 bases, leaving 4 bases of the junction unmatched. The V gene's germline CDR1 is KGHSH and CDR2 LQKENI. The variable domain in full, completed from reference TRBV18 and TRBJ2-2, reads NAGVMQNPRHLVRRRGQEARLRCSPMKGHSHVYWYRQLPEEGLKFMVYLQKENIIDESGMPKERFSAEFPKEGPSILRIQQVVRGDSAAYFCASSLGLAGVTGELFFGEGSRLTVL.

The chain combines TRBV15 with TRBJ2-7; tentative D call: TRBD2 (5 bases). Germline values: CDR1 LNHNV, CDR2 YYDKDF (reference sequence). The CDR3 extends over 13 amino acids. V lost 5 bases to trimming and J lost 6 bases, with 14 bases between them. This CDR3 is CATSRFGGREQYF. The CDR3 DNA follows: TGTGCCACCAGCCGCTTCGGCGGGCGCGAGCAGTACTTC.

CDR3 loop: CASSRGGPGETQYF. CDR3 nucleotides: TGTGCCAGCAGTCGCGGGGGGCCCGGAGAGACCCAGTACTTC. The chain employs TRBV7-3 and TRBJ2-5; TRBD2 matches 8 bases. Trimming at V came to 6 bases and at J to 4 bases, leaving 7 bases not matched to a gene. The germline CDR1 and CDR2 sequences are SGHTA and FQGTGA. The CDR3 runs to 14 residues. The entire variable domain, with the rest obtained from reference TRBV7-3 and TRBJ2-5, is as follows: GAGVSQTPSNKVTEKGKYVELRCDPISGHTALYWYRQSLGQGPEFLIYFQGTGAADDSGLPNDRFFAVRPEGSVSTLKIQRTERGDSAVYLCASSRGGPGETQYFGPGTRLLVL.

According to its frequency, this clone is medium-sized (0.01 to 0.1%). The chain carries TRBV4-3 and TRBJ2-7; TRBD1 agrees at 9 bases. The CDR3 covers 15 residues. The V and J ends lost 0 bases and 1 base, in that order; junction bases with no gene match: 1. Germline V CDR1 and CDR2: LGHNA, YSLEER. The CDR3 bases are TGCGCCAGCAGCCAAGAGACAGGGGGGTCCTACGAGCAGTACTTC. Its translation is CASSQETGGSYEQYF.

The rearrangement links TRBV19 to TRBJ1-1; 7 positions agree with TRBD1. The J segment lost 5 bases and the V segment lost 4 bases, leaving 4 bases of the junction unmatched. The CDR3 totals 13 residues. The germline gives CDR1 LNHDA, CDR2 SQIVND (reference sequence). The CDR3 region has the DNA TGTGCCAGTAGTACAACAGGGGTGACTGAAGCTTTCTTT. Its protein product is CASSTTGVTEAFF.